This T cell receptor (beta chain) was documented in a study of radiotherapy plus CTLA-4 blockade in lung cancer. Germline values: CDR1 SGHDT, CDR2 YYEEEE. Trimming left V 1 base short and J 0 bases short, with 5 bases between. The CDR3 length is 15 residues. As for this clone: The antigen is not known.

The study treated chemo-refractory metastatic non-small-cell lung cancer patients with focal radiation plus ipilimumab CTLA-4 blockade. Method: immunoSEQ multiplex PCR; TCRdb's copy keeps in-frame clones and lacks some. Of 39,000 or so clones in the sample, around three quarters are singletons; the top ten hold under 10%. Study-level points and caveats: Clones derived from tumor TCRs expanded in blood after radiotherapy plus ipilimumab.

The TCR originated in a human donor with non-small cell lung cancer who had stable disease on radiotherapy plus ipilimumab. The chain employs TRBV5-6 and TRBJ1-6; D unresolved. The source material was peripheral blood, sampled from a patient treated with radiotherapy plus ipilimumab. The CDR3 DNA follows: TGTGCCAGCAGCTTGACAGTCTCCTATAATTCACCCCTCCACTTT. This translates into CASSLTVSYNSPLHF.